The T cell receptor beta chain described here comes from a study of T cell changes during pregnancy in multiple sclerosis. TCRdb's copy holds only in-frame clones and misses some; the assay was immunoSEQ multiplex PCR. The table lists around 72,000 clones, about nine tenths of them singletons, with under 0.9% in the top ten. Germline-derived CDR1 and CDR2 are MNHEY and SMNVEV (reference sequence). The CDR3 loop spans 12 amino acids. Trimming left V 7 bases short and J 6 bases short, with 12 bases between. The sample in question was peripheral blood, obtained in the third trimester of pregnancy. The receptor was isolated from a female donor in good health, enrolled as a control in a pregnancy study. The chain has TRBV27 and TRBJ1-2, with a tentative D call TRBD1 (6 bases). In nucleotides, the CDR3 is TGTGCCAGCACCGACAGGTTAAATGGCTACACCTTC. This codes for CASTDRLNGYTF.